Shown below are 30 T cell receptor beta chains from a single sample sequenced in a study of molecular identifiers for immune sequencing clone quantification. TCRdb called the PCR reads again in MiXCR, with one record for every CDR3 protein. The sample records about 500,000 distinct CDR3 sequences, around 21% being singletons. Material for sequencing was naive CD8+ T cells from blood, with Jurkat cell RNA spiked in. The subset: FACS-sorted CD8+CD4-CCR7+CD45RA+ naive T cells. All receptors derive from a human donor in good health. Some libraries in this study had Jurkat cell RNA spiked in.

A few counts support this clonotype. The gene calls are TRBV30 and TRBJ1-4; the match to TRBD1 covers 10 bases. The CDR3 totals 14 residues. Per germline, CDR1 GTSNPN and CDR2 SVGIG (reference sequence). With V trimmed by 1 base and J by 6 bases, 2 bases remained unmatched. The CDR3 is CAWSAGQGYEKLFF. The DNA of the CDR3 is TGTGCCTGGAGTGCGGGACAGGGGTATGAAAAACTGTTTTTT.

A word on this clonotype: This may be a read error, as it is one base from a much larger clone. The chain carries TRBV30 and TRBJ2-3; D is perhaps TRBD2 (6 bases). CDR3 length equals 14 residues. Trimming cost V 8 bases and J 4 bases, with 19 bases left between them. CDR1 and CDR2 from the germline V gene are GTSNPN and SVGIG (reference sequence). The CDR3 DNA reads TGTGCCCGGGGGTTGACTAGTCCCGCAGATACGCAGTATTTT. As protein: CARGLTSPADTQYF.

This chain connects TRBV6-5 to TRBJ1-2, with TRBD1 identical over 7 bases. This CDR3 is 15 amino acids long. CDR1 and CDR2 from the germline V gene are MNHEY and SVGAGI. The V gene end was trimmed by 5 bases and the J gene end by 2 bases; junction bases not matched to a gene: 8. CDR3 nucleotides: TGTGCCAGCAGTCTACGGGGGACAGCGAACTATGGCTACACCTTC. It yields the protein CASSLRGTANYGYTF.

Points on this clonotype: A much larger clonotype is one base distant, so this may be a read error. As DNA, the CDR3 is TGCGCCAGCAGTGTTGGCAGCCAGTACGAGCTGTACTTC. It specifies CASSVGSQYELYF. The J gene is TRBJ2-7, the V gene TRBV10-2; D is unclear. The CDR3 sequence is 13 residues long. The germline V gene has CDR1 WSHSY and CDR2 SAAADI.

As to this clonotype: One end of the junction varies from germline; a read error may be responsible. J is TRBJ1-4 and V is TRBV19, with a weak D call TRBD1 (5 bases). The CDR3 is 14 residues long. Germline V gene sequence: CDR1 LNHDA, CDR2 SQIVND (reference sequence). As DNA, the CDR3 is TGTGCCAGTAGTACAGGGTCTGACAATGAAGAACTGTTTTTT. Translating it yields CASSTGSDNEELFF.

This clonotype was detected a few times. The rearrangement links TRBV4-2 to TRBJ1-2; D is possibly TRBD1 (6 bases). Trimming took off 0 bases at V and 2 bases at J, with 22 bases between the two ends. The CDR3 covers 19 residues. Germline V lookup: CDR1 LGHNA, CDR2 YNFKEQ. The CDR3 nucleotides are TGTGCCAGCAGCCAAGATGAAATAGCCGCCACAGGGCACAACTATGGCTACACCTTC. As protein: CASSQDEIAATGHNYGYTF.

This clonotype came up many times. The chain uses TRBV7-9 and TRBJ2-7; no firm D call. The CDR3 has 16 amino acids. Trimming took off 1 base at V and 0 bases at J, with 13 bases between the two ends. Germline assignment: CDR1 SEHNR and CDR2 FQNEAQ (reference sequence). The CDR3 loop reads CASSLGNGLISYEQYF. The DNA for the CDR3 is TGTGCCAGCAGCTTAGGGAACGGATTAATCTCCTACGAGCAGTACTTC.

This clonotype showed up many times. V gene TRBV20-1 combines with J gene TRBJ1-1, with D uncertain. Trimming removed 0 bases at V and 2 bases at J, with 16 bases between. Germline-derived CDR1 and CDR2 are DFQATT and SNEGSKA (reference sequence). The length of the CDR3 is 16 residues. The DNA for the CDR3 is TGCAGTGCTAGAGAGCGAGCTGGATTTTTTAACACTGAAGCTTTCTTT. Amino acids: CSARERAGFFNTEAFF.

This clonotype showed up many times. The rearrangement links TRBV27 to TRBJ1-2, with 8 nucleotides matching TRBD1. Losses at the gene ends were 6 bases for V and 4 bases for J; bases not matched to a gene: 7. The CDR3 sequence is 14 residues long. Germline assignment: CDR1 MNHEY and CDR2 SMNVEV (reference sequence). The CDR3 protein is CASRSGGAGYGYTF. CDR3 nucleotides: TGTGCCAGCAGATCAGGGGGCGCAGGCTATGGCTACACCTTC.

As for this clonotype: This may arise from a read error, as a much more abundant clone is one base away. The rearrangement links TRBV6-2 or TRBV6-3 to TRBJ1-1; TRBD1 is a possible D gene (5 bases). Germline CDR1 MNHEY, CDR2 SVGEGT. This CDR3 has 16 residues. V was trimmed by 2 bases and J by 1 base, leaving 14 bases between them. CDR3 sequence (DNA): TGTGCCAGCAGTTACCCACCCGGGGCAGGGAACACTGAAGCTTTCTTT. Its protein is CASSYPPGAGNTEAFF.

This clonotype was detected many times. The chain carries TRBV11-2 and TRBJ1-1, with a possible D match to TRBD1 (5 bases). The V end lost 2 bases, the J end lost 5 bases, and 12 bases lay between the germline ends. From germline, CDR1 is SGHAT and CDR2 FQNNGV. The CDR3 length is 14 residues. CDR3 amino acids: CASSLSGLGTEAFF. CDR3 in DNA: TGTGCCAGCAGCTTATCAGGGTTAGGGACTGAAGCTTTCTTT.

This clonotype has a count of ten or more. CDR3 coding DNA: TGTGCCAGCAGCTTAGTGGGACAGACGTACTTC. This sequence encodes CASSLVGQTYF. V and J are TRBV7-9 and TRBJ2-7; TRBD1 matches 7 bases. V shed 1 base and J 12 bases; nucleotides not matched to a gene: 3. Germline V gene lookup returns CDR1 SEHNR and CDR2 FQNEAQ (reference sequence). This CDR3 contains 11 residues.

Comment on this clonotype: A read error may account for a junction end that differs from germline. In DNA form, the CDR3 reads TGTGCCAGCAGTTCACTACGGATGACTAGCACAGGTACGCAGTATTTT. It encodes CASSSLRMTSTGTQYF. The rearrangement uses TRBV27 and TRBJ2-3, with 7 nucleotides matching TRBD2. CDR1 is MNHEY, CDR2 SMNVEV, per germline (reference sequence). The CDR3 sequence is 16 residues long.

The V and J genes are TRBV6-1 and TRBJ2-7; no clear D. Germline CDR1 MNHNS, CDR2 SASEGT. The CDR3 consists of 15 residues. The ends were cut back, 9 bases at V and 3 bases at J, with 21 bases in the middle. The CDR3 nucleotides read TGTGCCAGTCCATCCCCCATAAGTTTAAACTACGAGCAGTACTTC. This encodes CASPSPISLNYEQYF.

This clonotype was observed many times. The chain recombines TRBV7-9 with TRBJ2-7; no clear D. V lost 1 base and J lost 5, with 15 bases in between. The CDR3 loop spans 15 amino acids. The germline CDR1 and CDR2 sequences are SEHNR and FQNEAQ (reference sequence). The CDR3 spells CASSLGYTARDEQYF. The DNA for the CDR3 is TGTGCCAGCAGCTTAGGATATACGGCCCGCGACGAGCAGTACTTC.

This clonotype was observed a few times. CDR3 residues: CASSAPEVSGYKAFF. The CDR3 bases are TGTGCCAGCAGCGCACCGGAAGTGTCAGGTTATAAAGCTTTCTTT. This chain joins TRBV7-9 and TRBJ1-1; D ambiguous. V was shortened by 5 bases and J by 9 bases, with 22 bases between the two germline ends. This CDR3 has 15 residues. The germline V gene has CDR1 SEHNR and CDR2 FQNEAQ (reference sequence).

This chain links TRBV4-2 with TRBJ1-2; tentative D call: TRBD1 (5 bases). Trimming left V 0 bases short and J 8 bases short, with 22 bases between. This CDR3 comprises 17 residues. Germline V CDR1 and CDR2: LGHNA, YNFKEQ. This CDR3 reads CASSQDLTNQGIEGYTF. CDR3 nucleotide sequence: TGTGCCAGCAGCCAAGATCTCACTAATCAGGGAATAGAAGGCTACACCTTC.

The chain couples TRBV2 to TRBJ2-5; D perhaps matches TRBD2 (6 bases). The V end lost 8 bases, the J end lost 2 bases, and 15 bases lay between the germline ends. Germline CDR1 and CDR2: SNHLY and FYNNEI. The CDR3 covers 14 residues. CDR3: CASAGLAAQETQYF. The CDR3 region has the DNA TGTGCCAGCGCGGGATTAGCGGCACAAGAGACCCAGTACTTC.

This clonotype has a handful of counts. A much larger clone sits a single nucleotide away, making a read error possible. This CDR3 is missing its conserved last phenylalanine or tryptophan, likely due to a read error. V gene TRBV20-1 combines with J gene TRBJ2-3; no clear D. Trimming stripped 3 bases from V and 2 bases from J, with 9 bases between. Germline V gene data show CDR1 as DFQATT and CDR2 as SNEGSKA (reference sequence). The CDR3 contains 13 residues. CDR3 residues: CSASTGLTDTQYL. The CDR3 DNA is TGCAGTGCTAGTACGGGCCTCACAGATACGCAGTATCTT.

With regard to this clonotype: This could be a read error, since a much larger clone is one nucleotide away. The chain recombines TRBV7-2 with TRBJ2-1; D gene uncertain. Germline values: CDR1 SGHTA, CDR2 FQGNSA. The CDR3 runs 14 residues. Trimming pared 5 bases from V and 2 bases from J, leaving 10 bases between. The DNA for the CDR3 is TGTGCCAGCAGCGCTCTACACCCCTACAATGAGCAGTTCTTC. Its translation: CASSALHPYNEQFF.

This clonotype was detected many times. This chain links TRBV5-1 with TRBJ2-7, with unresolved D. This CDR3 region has 13 residues. Germline loops: CDR1 SGHRS, CDR2 YFSETQ. Trimming removed 5 bases from V and 5 bases from J, with 14 bases in between. The CDR3 coding sequence is TGCGCCAGCAGGAAAATGGTAGAGAACGAGCAGTACTTC. Translating gives CASRKMVENEQYF.

The table lists this clonotype with many counts. V is TRBV29-1 and J is TRBJ2-3, with 10 bases that match TRBD2. The CDR3 length is 16 residues. Per germline, CDR1 SQVTM and CDR2 ANQGSEA. V shed 4 bases, J shed 4 bases, and the junction held 11 bases outside the gene matches. The CDR3 nucleotides are TGCAGCGTTGTCGGTCTAGCGGGGGTGGTAGCAGATACGCAGTATTTT. This translates into CSVVGLAGVVADTQYF.

CDR3 loop: CASSTRAGGTHEQYF. The CDR3 bases are TGTGCCAGCAGCACTCGAGCGGGGGGGACCCACGAGCAGTACTTC. This rearrangement joins TRBV7-6 to TRBJ2-7; 10 nucleotides line up with TRBD2. Germline V gives CDR1 SGHVS, CDR2 FNYEAQ. The CDR3 runs 15 residues. V shed 5 bases and J 5 bases; nucleotides not matched to a gene: 9. Variable domain in full (rest from reference TRBV7-6 and TRBJ2-7): GAGVSQSPRYKVTKRGQDVALRCDPISGHVSLYWYRQALGQGPEFLTYFNYEAQQDKSGLPNDRFSAERPEGSISTLTIQRTEQRDSAMYRCASSTRAGGTHEQYFGPGTRLTVT.

This chain joins TRBV20-1 and TRBJ2-1; no firm D call. This CDR3 spans 12 amino acids. CDR1 is DFQATT, CDR2 SNEGSKA, per germline (reference sequence). Trimming pared 6 bases from V and 4 bases from J, leaving 10 bases between. The CDR3 is CSASRAYNEQFF. CDR3 coding DNA: TGCAGTGCCTCAAGAGCGTACAATGAGCAGTTCTTC.

This clonotype has just a few counts. The V call is TRBV25-1, the J call TRBJ2-3, with D perhaps matching TRBD2 (6 bases). In germline, CDR1 is MGHDK, CDR2 SYGVNS. The germline V and J ends were trimmed by 3 bases and 6 bases, with 16 bases remaining between them. CDR3 length: 15 amino acids. The CDR3 spells CASSDWGGSPDTQYF. In DNA, the CDR3 is TGTGCCAGCAGTGATTGGGGAGGTAGCCCCGATACGCAGTATTTT.

The table lists this clonotype with many counts. The chain links TRBV30 to TRBJ2-7, with TRBD2 matching over 10 bases. CDR3 length: 13 amino acids. Germline V gene lookup returns CDR1 GTSNPN and CDR2 SVGIG (reference sequence). With 4 bases clipped from V and 4 bases from J, the junction kept 4 bases outside the gene matches. In DNA form, the CDR3 reads TGTGCCTGGAATGAGCGGGAGGGTTACGAGCAGTACTTC. Translated: CAWNEREGYEQYF.

As regards this clonotype: Given a much more abundant clone one base away, this may be a read error. This sequence joins TRBV6-7 and TRBJ2-1, with 7 bases aligning to TRBD2. TRBV6-7 counts as an open reading frame of uncertain function. This CDR3 is built from 16 residues. Trimming took 7 bases from V and 0 from J; bases not matched to a gene: 9. CDR3 in DNA: TGTGCCAGCATCCCTGGCGGGAGTTCCTCCTACAATGAGCAGTTCTTC. Protein product: CASIPGGSSSYNEQFF.

This clonotype was counted ten times or more. The chain links TRBV30 to TRBJ2-3; maybe TRBD2 (5 bases). The V end lost 0 bases, the J end lost 2 bases, and 6 bases lay between the germline ends. The CDR3 spans 13 residues. Germline assignment: CDR1 GTSNPN and CDR2 SVGIG (reference sequence). CDR3 nucleotide sequence: TGTGCCTGGAGTGTCGGGAACACAGATACGCAGTATTTT. Translating gives CAWSVGNTDTQYF.

J is TRBJ2-7 and V is TRBV21-1; the table's TRBD1 call for D was not verified on the DNA. TRBV21-1 is a pseudogene segment. The length of the CDR3 is 13 residues. The CDR3 sequence: CASYTGQGGEQYF. The CDR3 region has the DNA TGTGCCAGCTATACGGGACAGGGAGGCGAGCAGTACTTC.

This clonotype was detected many times. The chain has TRBV28 and TRBJ1-5; 12 bases map to TRBD1. There are 15 residues in the CDR3. Germline loops: CDR1 MDHEN, CDR2 SYDVKM. V dropped 3 bases and J dropped 6; count of bases not matched to a gene: 3. CDR3 region: CASSFRDRGLQPQHF. CDR3 coding DNA: TGTGCCAGCAGTTTCCGGGACAGGGGGCTTCAGCCCCAGCATTTT.